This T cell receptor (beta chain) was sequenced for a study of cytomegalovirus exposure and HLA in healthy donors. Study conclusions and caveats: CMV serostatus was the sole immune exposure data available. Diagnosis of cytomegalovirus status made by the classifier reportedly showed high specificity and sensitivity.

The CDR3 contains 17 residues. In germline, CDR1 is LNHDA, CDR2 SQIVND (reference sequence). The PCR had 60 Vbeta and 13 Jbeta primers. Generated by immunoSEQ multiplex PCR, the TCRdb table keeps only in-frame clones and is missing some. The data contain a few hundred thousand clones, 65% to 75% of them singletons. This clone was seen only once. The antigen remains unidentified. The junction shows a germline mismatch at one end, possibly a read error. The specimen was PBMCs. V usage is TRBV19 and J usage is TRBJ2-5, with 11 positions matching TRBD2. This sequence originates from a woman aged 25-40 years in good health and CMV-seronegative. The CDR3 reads CVSSIEGSGRAKGTQYF. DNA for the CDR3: TGTGTCAGTAGTATAGAGGGTAGCGGGAGGGCGAAAGGGACCCAGTACTTC.